Presented here are 29 T cell receptor beta chains from one specimen sequenced in a study of shared clonotypes between healthy human individuals (TCRdb year 2020). Library construction relied on the immunoSEQ multiplex PCR assay. TCRdb obtained this table from immuneACCESS and retained in-frame rearrangements with V and J assigned. These tables miss some clones; where compared with another copy, unresolved V genes account for less than half of the shortfall, and the remainder is unexplained. The sample table records over a million clones; roughly 74% of these occur just once. About 0.52% of the sample lies in the top ten. The specimen sequenced was memory CD4+ T cells from PBMCs. The sample's cell subset or site label, decoded: CD45RA-negative fraction. Receptor source: a man in his late teens or twenties in good health. Some clones in this sample may be carry-over from other donors' samples.

This chain connects TRBV18 to TRBJ2-3, with D perhaps TRBD2 (5 bases). The CDR3 sequence is 10 residues long. Between the trimmed V and J ends, which lost 5 bases and 10 bases, there was a span of 7 bases. Germline V lookup: CDR1 KGHSH, CDR2 LQKENI. This chain's CDR3 is CASSAEAQYF. CDR3 coding DNA: TGTGCCAGCTCAGCGGAGGCGCAGTATTTT.

This clone was detected only a few times. This may come from a read error, since a much larger clone is one base off. This sample also contains other DNA sequences that code for the same CDR3. The genes are TRBV7-9 and TRBJ1-5; D is uncertain. Trimming cost V 5 bases and J 4 bases, with 6 bases left between them. CDR1 is SEHNR and CDR2 is FQNEAQ in the germline V gene (reference sequence). This CDR3 is built from 12 residues. The CDR3, as DNA: TGTGCCAGCAGCCAGTCTAATCAGCCCCAGCATTTT. Translated, it gives CASSQSNQPQHF.

CDR3 protein: CASSRDGTFYGYTF. The CDR3 nucleotides read TGCGCCAGCAGCAGGGACGGGACATTCTATGGCTACACCTTC. The J gene is TRBJ1-2, the V gene TRBV5-1, with TRBD1 as a possible D gene (6 bases). The CDR3 contains 14 residues. Germline V gene sequence: CDR1 SGHRS, CDR2 YFSETQ. Trimming took 4 bases from V and 4 from J, leaving 14 bases between them.

The rearrangement joins TRBV10-3 to TRBJ1-2, with D possibly matching TRBD1 (6 bases). Trimming removed 7 bases at V and 5 bases at J, with 14 bases between. Germline V lookup: CDR1 ENHRY, CDR2 SYGVKD. The length of the CDR3 is 13 residues. CDR3 in amino acids: CAITQQGSYGYTF. As DNA, the CDR3 is TGTGCCATCACCCAACAGGGTTCATATGGCTACACCTTC.

This clone was seen a single time. This sequence joins TRBV5-1 and TRBJ2-7, with a tentative D call TRBD2 (6 bases). Trimming took 2 bases from V and 0 from J, leaving 18 bases between them. Per the germline V gene, CDR1 is SGHRS and CDR2 is YFSETQ. The CDR3 contains 17 residues. The CDR3, as DNA: TGCGCCAGCAGCTTTGAACCCGTCCAGCGGGTCTCCTACGAGCAGTACTTC. Its translation is CASSFEPVQRVSYEQYF.

The V gene is TRBV11-2, the J gene TRBJ2-5; D uncertain. CDR1 SGHAT and CDR2 FQNNGV come from the germline V gene. This CDR3 is 15 amino acids long. Trimming removed 1 base at V and 3 bases at J, with 12 bases between. CDR3 DNA sequence: TGTGCCAGCAGCTTAGTGGGCGGCGGTGAAGAGACCCAGTACTTC. Amino acid sequence: CASSLVGGGEETQYF.

The V gene is TRBV7-6, the J gene TRBJ2-7; maybe TRBD2 (5 bases). Trimming left V 5 bases short and J 0 bases short, with 14 bases between. Germline V gene lookup returns CDR1 SGHVS and CDR2 FNYEAQ. The CDR3 extends over 15 amino acids. CDR3: CASSKRGPSSYEQYF. The CDR3 DNA reads as TGTGCCAGCAGCAAGAGAGGGCCCAGCTCCTACGAGCAGTACTTC.

Of note for this clone: A much larger clone is a single base away; this may be a read error. This CDR3 is also generated by other DNA sequences in the sample. This chain links TRBV4-2 with TRBJ1-5; 8 bases are a match to TRBD1. The CDR3 contains 14 residues. The germline CDR1 and CDR2 sequences are LGHNA and YNFKEQ. V shed 4 bases, J shed 2 bases, and the junction held 1 base outside the gene matches. The DNA for the CDR3 is TGTGCCAGCAGCCCGACAGGGGGCAATCAGCCCCAGCATTTT. It is translated as CASSPTGGNQPQHF.

The chain employs TRBV7-6 and TRBJ2-7; no definite D call. Trimming removed 5 bases at V and 3 bases at J, with 11 bases between. Per the germline V gene, CDR1 is SGHVS and CDR2 is FNYEAQ. The CDR3 runs 13 residues. The CDR3 DNA sequence: TGTGCCAGCAGCCGAACCAGCGACTACGAGCAGTACTTC. Translation gives CASSRTSDYEQYF.

The chain employs TRBV5-1 and TRBJ2-5; perhaps D is TRBD1 or TRBD2 (5 bases each). Germline values: CDR1 SGHRS, CDR2 YFSETQ. The CDR3 contains 16 residues. Trimming removed 4 bases at V and 2 bases at J, with 18 bases between. CDR3 sequence reads: CASSPEGSGGQETQYF. The DNA for the CDR3 is TGCGCCAGCAGCCCCGAGGGGAGCGGAGGTCAAGAGACCCAGTACTTC.

A few counts support this clone. This chain joins TRBV19 and TRBJ1-2; perhaps TRBD1 as D (5 bases). Germline CDR1 LNHDA, CDR2 SQIVND (reference sequence). The CDR3 runs to 14 residues. Trimming cost V 2 bases and J 10 bases, with 17 bases left between them. The DNA for the CDR3 is TGTGCCAGTAGTATATTGACAGATGCCTGTGTCTACACCTTC. It specifies CASSILTDACVYTF.

This clone was observed a few times. This rearrangement joins TRBV5-1 to TRBJ2-2; D call uncertain. V was shortened by 0 bases and J by 7 bases, with 7 bases between the two germline ends. Germline CDR1 SGHRS, CDR2 YFSETQ. The CDR3 is 13 amino acids. The CDR3 region is CASSLVGDGELFF. DNA of the CDR3: TGCGCCAGCAGCTTGGTTGGGGACGGGGAGCTGTTTTTT.

A remark on this clone: Other DNA sequences in this specimen translate into the identical CDR3. This chain connects TRBV5-1 to TRBJ1-2; maybe TRBD1 (5 bases). From germline, CDR1 is SGHRS and CDR2 YFSETQ. This CDR3 is built from 14 residues. The germline V and J ends were trimmed by 2 bases and 1 base, with 9 bases remaining between them. The CDR3, as DNA: TGCGCCAGCAGCTTAGACAGCTTTAACTATGGCTACACCTTC. Translation gives CASSLDSFNYGYTF.

The chain links TRBV6-4 to TRBJ1-5; a possible D gene is TRBD1 (5 bases). CDR3 size: 15 residues. Germline V lookup: CDR1 MRHNA, CDR2 SNTAGT. Trimming removed 6 bases from V and 0 bases from J, with 12 bases in between. Written as DNA, the CDR3 is TGTGCCAGCAGCGCCGATGGGGGTAGCAATCAGCCCCAGCATTTT. Its translation: CASSADGGSNQPQHF.

This chain links TRBV7-2 with TRBJ2-7; unclear D gene. Germline V lookup: CDR1 SGHTA, CDR2 FQGNSA. Trimming left V 3 bases short and J 3 bases short, with 15 bases between. The CDR3 is 15 amino acids. CDR3 loop: CASSLWVDGYYEQYF. CDR3 in DNA: TGTGCCAGCAGCTTGTGGGTAGATGGCTACTACGAGCAGTACTTC.

J is TRBJ2-1 and V is TRBV7-9, with TRBD2 matching 10 bases. With 1 base clipped from V and 2 bases from J, the junction kept 5 bases outside the gene matches. Germline V CDR1 and CDR2: SEHNR, FQNEAQ (reference sequence). The CDR3 loop spans 17 amino acids. The CDR3 loop reads CASSLGFGTSAYNEQFF. Written as DNA, the CDR3 is TGTGCCAGCAGCTTAGGATTTGGGACTAGCGCCTACAATGAGCAGTTCTTC.

Comments on this clone: This same CDR3 is encoded by further DNA sequences in the sample. The chain has TRBV4-1 and TRBJ2-7, with D maybe TRBD2 (7 bases). The length of the CDR3 is 15 residues. The germline CDR1 and CDR2 sequences are MGHRA and YSYEKL. The V end was cut by 1 base, the J end by 2 bases, with 12 bases between. The chain's CDR3 is CASSQGGGAPYEQYF. DNA of the CDR3: TGCGCCAGCAGCCAAGGTGGGGGGGCCCCCTACGAGCAGTACTTC.

The chain has TRBV4-3 and TRBJ1-2, with a tentative D call TRBD1 (5 bases). The CDR3 spans 16 residues. The germline CDR1 and CDR2 sequences are LGHNA and YSLEER. V lost 1 base to trimming and J lost 2 bases, with 14 bases between them. The CDR3 spells CASSQVGAGPNYGYTF. The CDR3 coding sequence is TGCGCCAGCAGCCAAGTAGGGGCTGGGCCAAACTATGGCTACACCTTC.

The chain joins TRBV5-1 to TRBJ2-1; D perhaps matches TRBD2 (6 bases). V was trimmed by 0 bases and J by 8 bases, leaving 9 bases between them. This CDR3 is 13 amino acids long. The germline V gene encodes CDR1 SGHRS and CDR2 YFSETQ. The CDR3 nucleotides are TGCGCCAGCAGCTTGGGACCTAGCGATGAGCAGTTCTTC. Amino acids: CASSLGPSDEQFF.

The chain couples TRBV11-2 to TRBJ2-2, with D hard to call. CDR3 length equals 15 residues. Germline lookup yields CDR1 SGHAT and CDR2 FQNNGV. The V end lost 2 bases, the J end lost 4 bases, and 11 bases lay between the germline ends. The CDR3: CASSLLRIVTGELFF. The CDR3 coding sequence is TGTGCCAGCAGCTTACTCCGGATAGTCACCGGGGAGCTGTTTTTT.

The V gene is TRBV28, the J gene TRBJ2-3; the D is unclear. CDR3 length: 15 residues. Trimming left V 8 bases short and J 3 bases short, with 18 bases between. Germline V CDR1 and CDR2: MDHEN, SYDVKM. The CDR3 region has the DNA TGTGCCAGCTCTTCGGCTAGTTTCGAGACAGATACGCAGTATTTT. Residues: CASSSASFETDTQYF.

The chain combines TRBV2 with TRBJ1-2; TRBD1 is a possible D gene (5 bases). Trimming pared 4 bases from V and 4 bases from J, leaving 13 bases between. The CDR3 contains 14 residues. Germline loops: CDR1 SNHLY, CDR2 FYNNEI. The CDR3 sequence is CASSGVGLGYGYTF. As DNA, the CDR3 is TGTGCCAGCAGTGGGGTGGGGCTTGGCTATGGCTACACCTTC.

As to this clone: In the same sample, other DNA sequences code for this CDR3. This sequence joins TRBV18 and TRBJ1-2, with TRBD1 as a possible D gene (5 bases). The CDR3 length is 13 residues. Trimming removed 1 base from V and 5 bases from J, with 8 bases in between. Per germline, CDR1 KGHSH and CDR2 LQKENI. The CDR3 spells CASSPQGYYGYTF. CDR3 sequence (DNA): TGTGCCAGCTCACCACAGGGGTATTATGGCTACACCTTC.

The chain couples TRBV5-6 to TRBJ2-5, with a tentative D call TRBD1 (5 bases). The V gene lost 1 base and the J gene lost 2 bases, with 6 bases spanning the gap. The CDR3 has 13 residues. CDR1 and CDR2 from the germline V gene are SGHDT and YYEEEE. The CDR3 DNA reads TGTGCCAGCAGCTTGAGGGGACAAGAGACCCAGTACTTC. The encoded protein is CASSLRGQETQYF.

The V gene is TRBV18, the J gene TRBJ1-1, with D perhaps TRBD1 (6 bases). Germline CDR1 reads KGHSH; CDR2 reads LQKENI. CDR3 length: 14 residues. V dropped 2 bases and J dropped 1 base, with 8 bases sitting between them. CDR3 DNA sequence: TGTGCCAGCTCACCAGGGGGCAGGAACACTGAAGCTTTCTTT. It encodes CASSPGGRNTEAFF. The whole variable domain, filled in from reference TRBV18 and TRBJ1-1, reads NAGVMQNPRHLVRRRGQEARLRCSPMKGHSHVYWYRQLPEEGLKFMVYLQKENIIDESGMPKERFSAEFPKEGPSILRIQQVVRGDSAAYFCASSPGGRNTEAFFGQGTRLTVV.

The chain recombines TRBV29-1 with TRBJ2-7; the D gene is possibly TRBD1 (5 bases). Trimming shortened V by 2 bases and J by 7 bases, and 18 bases separated the two germline ends. This CDR3 is 14 amino acids long. Germline CDR1 and CDR2: SQVTM and ANQGSEA. DNA of the CDR3: TGCAGCGTTGAACAGCCAGGGAAAGGTCAAGAGCAGTACTTC. The encoded protein is CSVEQPGKGQEQYF.

This chain links TRBV7-9 with TRBJ2-1; D not certain. CDR3 length equals 13 residues. The germline V gene encodes CDR1 SEHNR and CDR2 FQNEAQ (reference sequence). Trimming cost V 1 base and J 4 bases, with 5 bases left between them. The CDR3 sequence is CASSLDVYNEQFF. In DNA form, the CDR3 reads TGTGCCAGCAGCTTAGATGTTTACAATGAGCAGTTCTTC.

This clone has a count of ten or more. This sequence joins TRBV5-1 and TRBJ2-1; 8 nucleotides match TRBD2. This CDR3 spans 16 amino acids. Germline V CDR1 and CDR2: SGHRS, YFSETQ. V lost 0 bases, J lost 8 bases, and 10 bases stayed unmatched. This CDR3 is CASSLAGGRITDEQFF. The CDR3, as DNA: TGCGCCAGCAGCTTGGCTGGCGGGAGGATTACTGATGAGCAGTTCTTC.

The V call is TRBV28, the J call TRBJ1-2, with a possible D match to TRBD1 (5 bases). This CDR3 comprises 16 residues. Trimming cost V 6 bases and J 3 bases, with 20 bases left between them. Germline V CDR1 and CDR2: MDHEN, SYDVKM. For the CDR3, the DNA is TGTGCCAGCAGCCCACTCGGGACTGCAAAGTACTATGGCTACACCTTC. Amino acid sequence: CASSPLGTAKYYGYTF.